This TCR beta chain comes out of a study of cytomegalovirus exposure and HLA in healthy donors. Study-level background: As an earlier analysis found, about 179 million T cells yielded about 120 million unique TCR beta sequences. Study observations and caveats: Specificity for CMV antigens was confirmed in vitro for a few of the CMV-associated chains. Data from an earlier analysis indicated that most TCR beta V segments were productive either about 90% or about 30% of the time. Most CMV-associated TCR beta chains appeared HLA-restricted in a later analysis.

As for this clone: Its cognate antigen is unknown.

The trim removed 4 bases at V and 7 bases at J, leaving 5 bases unmatched. Germline lookup yields CDR1 SGHRS and CDR2 YFSETQ. This CDR3 is built from 13 residues. The study ran its PCR with 60 Vbeta and 13 Jbeta primers. Profiled with immunoSEQ multiplex PCR; TCRdb holds only in-frame clones, not every one. The sample contains some 120,000 clones, around 68% of which appear only once. Sequences were obtained from PBMCs. The rearrangement links TRBV5-1 to TRBJ2-5; 9 nucleotides agree with TRBD1. The sequence was collected from a man aged 35-49 years in good health and CMV-seropositive. The CDR3 sequence: CASSPGQGGTQYF. CDR3 DNA sequence: TGCGCCAGCAGCCCGGGACAGGGTGGGACCCAGTACTTC.